This T cell receptor beta chain is drawn from a study of shared clonotypes between healthy human individuals. Study background: CD4 naive and memory got three plates each, CD8 naive two, CD8 memory one. Study-wide results and limits: Clonotype sharing among donors, it was expected, would be affected by sequencing depth. Sorted-subset samples were not fully sequenced, rarefaction indicated.

Samples underwent the assay at deep level. Repertoires were generated with immunoSEQ multiplex PCR, while TCRdb's copy carries only in-frame clones and drops some. The repertoire holds about 1.1 million clones, with 75% to 85% as singletons. There are many counts of this clone. Its antigen remains unidentified. The V end was cut by 2 bases, the J end by 4 bases, with 6 bases between. Germline CDR1 reads KGHSH; CDR2 reads LQKENI. CDR3 size: 13 residues. Sample: memory CD4+ T cells from PBMCs. Subset noted: CD45RA-negative fraction. V is TRBV18 and J is TRBJ1-5, with D uncertain. The TCR originated in a man aged 18 to 30 in good health. Some clones in this sample may be carry-over from other donors' samples. The CDR3 bases are TGTGCCAGCTCACCATCACCGAATCAGCCCCAGCATTTT. Translated, it gives CASSPSPNQPQHF.